One sample yielded the 32 T cell receptor beta chains listed below, sequenced in a study of cytomegalovirus exposure and HLA in healthy donors. The primer mix had 60 Vbeta and 13 Jbeta primers. Clones were sequenced by immunoSEQ multiplex PCR, and TCRdb holds only the in-frame ones, with some missing. This table holds approximately 130,000 clones, 75% to 90% found once. Sequenced sample: PBMCs. The source is a woman aged 25-40 years in good health and CMV-seropositive.

This clone was observed once. CDR3 nucleotide sequence: TGTGCCAGCAGCTTAGAATCGGGAGCAGAGACCCAGTACTTC. As protein: CASSLESGAETQYF. The chain has TRBV11-2 and TRBJ2-5; tentatively, D is TRBD2 (6 bases). The CDR3 is 14 amino acids. Trimming removed 0 bases from V and 4 bases from J, with 9 bases in between. Germline V gene lookup returns CDR1 SGHAT and CDR2 FQNNGV.

The chain carries TRBV6-1 and TRBJ1-4; 8 nucleotides line up with TRBD1. The CDR3 has 14 residues. Germline V lookup: CDR1 MNHNS, CDR2 SASEGT. V shed 6 bases, J shed 4 bases, and the junction held 4 bases outside the gene matches. CDR3 loop: CASSRGLSNEKLFF. The DNA for the CDR3 is TGTGCCAGCAGCAGGGGGCTGAGTAATGAAAAACTGTTTTTT.

The V gene is TRBV28, the J gene TRBJ1-2; D is unclear. V lost 4 bases, J lost 2 bases, and 8 bases lay in between. CDR1 and CDR2 from the germline V gene are MDHEN and SYDVKM. This CDR3 comprises 13 residues. CDR3 sequence (DNA): TGTGCCAGCAGTTCTGAGACAAACTATGGCTACACCTTC. It encodes CASSSETNYGYTF.

This clone was counted between two and nine times. The genes are TRBV9 and TRBJ2-1, with 10 bases that match TRBD2. The CDR3 runs to 17 residues. Germline V gene data show CDR1 as SGDLS and CDR2 as YYNGEE. Germline trimming cut 0 bases from V and 5 bases from J; bases unmatched to any gene: 8. Here the CDR3 reads CASSVDPSGSLNNEQFF. CDR3 bases: TGTGCCAGCAGCGTAGATCCTAGCGGGAGTCTAAACAATGAGCAGTTCTTC.

The chain is built from TRBV18 and TRBJ1-1; 8 bases are a match to TRBD1. This CDR3 contains 15 residues. Trimming cost V 3 bases and J 1 base; bases outside gene matches: 4. Germline V gene lookup returns CDR1 KGHSH and CDR2 LQKENI. The DNA of the CDR3 is TGTGCCAGCTCACCGAGGACAGGGCAGAACACTGAAGCTTTCTTT. As protein: CASSPRTGQNTEAFF.

The rearrangement joins TRBV13 to TRBJ1-3; 7 bases are a match to TRBD1. This CDR3 is built from 16 residues. V lost 5 bases to trimming and J lost 5 bases; unmatched junction nucleotides: 12. The V gene's germline CDR1 is PRHDT and CDR2 FYEKMQ (reference sequence). The CDR3 DNA sequence: TGTGCCAGCAGCCCCGGGGCCGGGACAGCGAGAAACACCATATATTTT. Its translation: CASSPGAGTARNTIYF. Complete variable domain (other parts from reference TRBV13 and TRBJ1-3): AAGVIQSPRHLIKEKRETATLKCYPIPRHDTVYWYQQGPGQDPQFLISFYEKMQSDKGSIPDRFSAQQFSDYHSELNMSSLELGDSALYFCASSPGAGTARNTIYFGEGSWLTVV.

The rearrangement links TRBV4-1 to TRBJ2-3; no clear D. The CDR3 totals 12 residues. V lost 1 base to trimming and J lost 8 bases, with 7 bases between them. Germline loops: CDR1 MGHRA, CDR2 YSYEKL. The CDR3 loop is CASSQAIGTQYF. As DNA, the CDR3 is TGCGCCAGCAGCCAAGCTATTGGTACGCAGTATTTT.

The chain recombines TRBV28 with TRBJ2-3; 10 bases match TRBD2. CDR3 size: 16 residues. V shed 6 bases, J shed 2 bases, and the junction held 8 bases outside the gene matches. Germline V CDR1 and CDR2: MDHEN, SYDVKM. CDR3 bases: TGTGCCAGCAGCCCGCAAGGACTAGCGGTCACAGATACGCAGTATTTT. It encodes CASSPQGLAVTDTQYF.

The DNA for the CDR3 is TGTGCCAGCAGCAGGGGACAGGGCGAAAAACTGTTTTTT. Protein sequence: CASSRGQGEKLFF. The chain joins TRBV7-3 to TRBJ1-4; 9 positions agree with TRBD1. Germline-derived CDR1 and CDR2 are SGHTA and FQGTGA. V lost 5 bases to trimming and J lost 8 bases; unmatched junction nucleotides: 3. The CDR3 runs 13 residues.

The chain recombines TRBV6-5 with TRBJ1-2; D might be TRBD1 (5 bases). Trimming pared 6 bases from V and 4 bases from J, leaving 15 bases between. This CDR3 contains 14 residues. CDR1 and CDR2 from the germline V gene are MNHEY and SVGAGI. This CDR3 reads CASSPYPTAYGYTF. CDR3 DNA sequence: TGTGCCAGCAGCCCCTACCCGACAGCCTATGGCTACACCTTC.

J is TRBJ2-7 and V is TRBV18; D is perhaps TRBD1 (6 bases). Trimming shortened V by 3 bases and J by 5 bases, and 14 bases separated the two germline ends. Germline V lookup: CDR1 KGHSH, CDR2 LQKENI. This CDR3 is 14 amino acids long. The CDR3 is CASSPADRRHEQYF. In DNA, the CDR3 is TGTGCCAGCTCACCGGCAGACAGGCGGCACGAGCAGTACTTC.

In DNA form, the CDR3 reads TGTGCCAGCAGTACCGGGGAACTCTATGGCTACACCTTC. This sequence encodes CASSTGELYGYTF. V is TRBV6-5 and J is TRBJ1-2; D uncertain. The V and J ends lost 5 bases and 4 bases respectively, with 11 bases between them. This CDR3 has 13 amino acids. In germline, CDR1 is MNHEY, CDR2 SVGAGI.

In this sample, this clone turned up a few times. The chain combines TRBV19 with TRBJ1-4, with D possibly TRBD1 on 6 matching bases. The CDR3 runs to 12 residues. Trimming removed 5 bases from V and 8 bases from J, with 9 bases in between. Germline V lookup: CDR1 LNHDA, CDR2 SQIVND (reference sequence). CDR3 sequence reads: CASSLGAEKLFF. Written as DNA, the CDR3 is TGTGCCAGTAGTCTGGGGGCCGAAAAACTGTTTTTT.

This chain connects TRBV30 to TRBJ1-4; a possible D gene is TRBD1 (6 bases). Germline V gene lookup returns CDR1 GTSNPN and CDR2 SVGIG (reference sequence). The CDR3 is 13 residues long. CDR3: CAFRGPNEEKLFF. The CDR3 bases are TGTGCATTCAGGGGCCCTAATGAAGAAAAACTGTTTTTT.

The chain uses TRBV7-9 and TRBJ2-2; D uncertain. V was shortened by 3 bases and J by 1 base, with 6 bases between the two germline ends. This CDR3 has 14 amino acids. Germline CDR1 and CDR2: SEHNR and FQNEAQ (reference sequence). The CDR3 bases are TGTGCCAGCAGCTTTGGCTGGAACACCGGGGAGCTGTTTTTT. Amino acid sequence: CASSFGWNTGELFF.

The CDR3 is CASSPGGGQHNEQFF. The CDR3 bases are TGTGCCAGCTCACCAGGAGGAGGACAGCACAATGAGCAGTTCTTC. This chain uses TRBV18 with TRBJ2-1; possibly TRBD1 for D (6 bases). Germline assignment: CDR1 KGHSH and CDR2 LQKENI. Trimming cost V 2 bases and J 5 bases, with 13 bases left between them. This CDR3 spans 15 amino acids.

The chain couples TRBV15 to TRBJ2-1, with 7 nucleotides matching TRBD1. After removal of 2 bases from V and 9 bases from J, the junction contained 7 bases not matched to a gene. From germline, CDR1 is LNHNV and CDR2 YYDKDF (reference sequence). This CDR3 contains 14 residues. CDR3 in amino acids: CATSRLGQDGEQFF. In DNA, the CDR3 is TGTGCCACCAGCAGACTAGGACAGGACGGTGAGCAGTTCTTC.

V gene TRBV21-1 combines with J gene TRBJ2-7; TRBD1, as called in the table, went unchecked against the DNA. TRBV21-1 is a pseudogene segment. This CDR3 is 14 amino acids long. The CDR3 spells CASSNLDRDYEQYF. The CDR3 region has the DNA TGTGCCAGCAGCAACTTGGACAGGGACTACGAGCAGTACTTC.

This rearrangement joins TRBV5-1 to TRBJ1-1, with 8 bases fitting TRBD1. This CDR3 has 14 residues. Germline CDR1 and CDR2: SGHRS and YFSETQ. J gave up 7 bases and V 1 base, and 6 bases lay outside the gene matches. CDR3 in DNA: TGCGCCAGCAGCTTGCCAGGGGGCACGGTTGAAGCTTTCTTT. Its protein is CASSLPGGTVEAFF.

Worth noting for this clone: Lacking the conserved final phenylalanine or tryptophan, this CDR3 likely reflects a read error. The limits of the CDR3 on the DNA are not certain, so only TCRdb's listed CDR3 is given. This chain links TRBV5-1 with TRBJ1-1; TRBD1, as called in the table, went unchecked against the DNA. The CDR3 is made up of 8 amino acids, end residues included. From germline, CDR1 is SGHRS and CDR2 YFSETQ. CDR3 amino acids: CVSSGRSA.

The chain joins TRBV28 to TRBJ2-7; perhaps TRBD2 as D (6 bases). Looked up from germline, CDR1 is MDHEN and CDR2 is SYDVKM. The CDR3 is 14 amino acids. V shed 4 bases and J shed 4 bases, with 14 bases lying between them. As DNA, the CDR3 is TGTGCCAGCAGTTGGGACCTCGGGGGTTACGAGCAGTACTTC. The encoded protein is CASSWDLGGYEQYF.

This clone was observed a handful of times. This sequence joins TRBV6-6 and TRBJ2-7; 8 bases line up with TRBD1. With 8 bases clipped from V and 7 bases from J, the junction kept 7 bases outside the gene matches. The CDR3 consists of 12 residues. Germline loops: CDR1 MNHNY, CDR2 SVGAGI (reference sequence). CDR3 residues: CASGQGAWEQYF. The CDR3 DNA reads as TGTGCCAGCGGGCAGGGGGCGTGGGAGCAGTACTTC.

This clone has just a few counts. J is TRBJ2-1 and V is TRBV18; 14 bases line up with TRBD2. Looked up from germline, CDR1 is KGHSH and CDR2 is LQKENI. The CDR3 loop spans 21 amino acids. With 0 bases clipped from V and 0 bases from J, the junction kept 10 bases outside the gene matches. The CDR3 is CASSPPATRLAGGSSYNEQFF. The DNA of the CDR3 is TGTGCCAGCTCACCACCGGCCACTCGACTAGCGGGAGGGAGCTCCTACAATGAGCAGTTCTTC.

This rearrangement joins TRBV28 to TRBJ1-2, with 12 bases matching TRBD1. V was clipped by 6 bases and J by 5 bases; unmatched bases: 4. Germline V gene lookup returns CDR1 MDHEN and CDR2 SYDVKM. The CDR3 is 14 amino acids. The CDR3 spells CASRWDRGRYGYTF. CDR3 coding DNA: TGTGCCAGCAGGTGGGACAGGGGGCGGTATGGCTACACCTTC.

The chain has TRBV10-3 and TRBJ2-7, with 10 bases identical to TRBD1. This CDR3 contains 15 residues. The trim removed 3 bases at V and 0 bases at J, leaving 2 bases unmatched. The V gene's germline CDR1 is ENHRY and CDR2 SYGVKD. The chain's CDR3 is CAISDGTGVSYEQYF. For the CDR3, the DNA is TGTGCCATCAGTGACGGGACAGGGGTCTCCTACGAGCAGTACTTC.

The chain has TRBV19 and TRBJ2-7, with D possibly matching TRBD1 (6 bases). This CDR3 contains 15 residues. Germline CDR1 and CDR2: LNHDA and SQIVND (reference sequence). With 5 bases removed from V and 0 bases from J, the gap between germline ends came to 14 bases. The CDR3 here is CASSPQKDSSYEQYF. For the CDR3, the DNA is TGTGCCAGTAGTCCACAGAAGGACAGCTCCTACGAGCAGTACTTC.

This chain links TRBV27 with TRBJ1-4; D possibly corresponds to TRBD1 (5 bases). Germline V gives CDR1 MNHEY, CDR2 SMNVEV (reference sequence). V was cut by 1 base and J by 3 bases, with 9 bases left in between. CDR3 length equals 15 residues. The CDR3 reads CASSLYRTANEKLFF. CDR3 nucleotides: TGTGCCAGCAGTTTATACAGGACGGCTAATGAAAAACTGTTTTTT.

This chain connects TRBV30 to TRBJ2-2; D remains ambiguous. V dropped 2 bases and J dropped 0 bases, with 4 bases sitting between them. The CDR3 spans 13 residues. The V gene's germline CDR1 is GTSNPN and CDR2 SVGIG (reference sequence). The CDR3 protein is CAWSYTNTGELFF. CDR3 DNA sequence: TGTGCCTGGAGTTATACGAACACCGGGGAGCTGTTTTTT.

The chain recombines TRBV10-3 with TRBJ2-1; TRBD2 matches 10 bases. This CDR3 has 18 amino acids. The V and J ends lost 1 base and 6 bases, in that order; junction bases with no gene match: 12. The germline V gene has CDR1 ENHRY and CDR2 SYGVKD. The CDR3 loop reads CAISEWSGRARRVNEQFF. CDR3 nucleotide sequence: TGTGCCATCAGTGAGTGGAGCGGGAGGGCCAGGAGGGTCAATGAGCAGTTCTTC.

This clone was detected only a few times. The chain links TRBV29-1 to TRBJ1-1; 7 positions match TRBD1. Trimming at V came to 7 bases and at J to 5 bases, leaving 7 bases not matched to a gene. This CDR3 region has 12 residues. Germline assignment: CDR1 SQVTM and CDR2 ANQGSEA. The CDR3 region is CSAEGQTTEAFF. DNA of the CDR3: TGCAGCGCCGAGGGACAGACAACTGAAGCTTTCTTT.

The chain joins TRBV6-5 to TRBJ1-5, with TRBD1 as a possible D gene (5 bases). This CDR3 is built from 15 residues. Looked up from germline, CDR1 is MNHEY and CDR2 is SVGAGI. V was shortened by 2 bases and J by 0 bases, with 8 bases between the two germline ends. For the CDR3, the DNA is TGTGCCAGCAGTTACAACAGGAATAGCAATCAGCCCCAGCATTTT. It encodes CASSYNRNSNQPQHF.

CDR3 DNA: TGTGCCAGCAGTTACTCGCGGGACGGCGGAAACACCATATATTTT. Amino acid sequence: CASSYSRDGGNTIYF. This sequence joins TRBV2 and TRBJ1-3; maybe TRBD1 (5 bases). The CDR3 consists of 15 residues. In germline, CDR1 is SNHLY, CDR2 FYNNEI. Trimming removed 5 bases from V and 4 bases from J, with 15 bases in between.